The 23 T cell receptor beta chains below come from one sample, sequenced in a study of control samples from healthy donors and cancer patients. Clones were read by immunoSEQ multiplex PCR, and TCRdb kept only the in-frame ones, dropping some. The sample contains fewer than 500,000 clones, around nine tenths of which appear only once. The source material was PBMCs. All receptors derive from a man in his forties with head and neck cancer.

The chain couples TRBV27 to TRBJ1-1, with D possibly TRBD1 on 5 matching bases. Per the germline V gene, CDR1 is MNHEY and CDR2 is SMNVEV (reference sequence). The CDR3 runs to 13 residues. V lost 8 bases, J lost 5 bases, and 15 bases lay in between. The CDR3 protein is CASRGTLGTEAFF. The CDR3 bases are TGTGCCAGCCGCGGGACGTTGGGGACTGAAGCTTTCTTT.

The chain combines TRBV2 with TRBJ1-4, with D possibly TRBD1 on 5 matching bases. Germline assignment: CDR1 SNHLY and CDR2 FYNNEI. V was cut by 7 bases and J by 4 bases, with 13 bases left in between. CDR3 length: 14 residues. The CDR3 protein is CASIPRANNEKLFF. CDR3 DNA sequence: TGTGCCAGCATCCCCAGGGCCAATAATGAAAAACTGTTTTTT.

V is TRBV27 and J is TRBJ1-1; no firm D call. V dropped 7 bases and J dropped 0 bases, with 9 bases sitting between them. Germline V gives CDR1 MNHEY, CDR2 SMNVEV (reference sequence). This CDR3 contains 13 residues. This CDR3 is CASTRALNTEAFF. The CDR3 DNA follows: TGTGCCAGCACGAGGGCTTTGAACACTGAAGCTTTCTTT.

This clone was counted only a few times. The rearrangement joins TRBV2 to TRBJ2-5, with D hard to call. Per germline, CDR1 SNHLY and CDR2 FYNNEI. This CDR3 contains 16 residues. Trimming removed 8 bases from V and 2 bases from J, with 21 bases in between. In DNA, the CDR3 is TGTGCCAGCCTAAGATCACTGTCTAGAGCGCAAGAGACCCAGTACTTC. Amino acid sequence: CASLRSLSRAQETQYF.

The chain uses TRBV6-5 and TRBJ2-5; D might be TRBD1 or TRBD2, each matching 5 bases. The germline V gene has CDR1 MNHEY and CDR2 SVGAGI. CDR3 length: 15 residues. Deletions cut 6 bases from V and 0 bases from J, with 14 bases between. The CDR3 is CASSSGRRYQETQYF. The CDR3 nucleotides are TGTGCCAGCAGCTCGGGACGGAGGTACCAAGAGACCCAGTACTTC.

The chain uses TRBV6-6 and TRBJ2-5, with D unclear. V shed 8 bases and J shed 1 base, with 14 bases lying between them. Germline V gives CDR1 MNHNY, CDR2 SVGAGI (reference sequence). The CDR3 length is 14 residues. CDR3 sequence: CASSPLSLQETQYF. Here the CDR3 DNA reads TGTGCCAGCTCCCCATTGAGCCTCCAAGAGACCCAGTACTTC.

The chain links TRBV7-2 to TRBJ1-3; no reliable D call. Trimming took off 6 bases at V and 7 bases at J, with 19 bases between the two ends. The CDR3 loop spans 15 amino acids. The germline V gene encodes CDR1 SGHTA and CDR2 FQGNSA. The CDR3 DNA is TGTGCCAGCAGTTTAATTCCGGATCGAGGGAACACCATATATTTT. It translates to CASSLIPDRGNTIYF.

The chain links TRBV7-2 to TRBJ1-1; D perhaps matches TRBD1 (6 bases). The CDR3 is made up of 14 amino acids. The germline V gene encodes CDR1 SGHTA and CDR2 FQGNSA. V lost 5 bases to trimming and J lost 7 bases, with 17 bases between them. The chain's CDR3 is CASSRQGQVFEAFF. In DNA, the CDR3 is TGTGCCAGCAGCCGGCAGGGGCAGGTGTTTGAAGCTTTCTTT. Variable domain in full (rest from reference TRBV7-2 and TRBJ1-1): GAGVSQSPSNKVTEKGKDVELRCDPISGHTALYWYRQSLGQGLEFLIYFQGNSAPDKSGLPSDRFSAERTGGSVSTLTIQRTQQEDSAVYLCASSRQGQVFEAFFGQGTRLTVV.

This clone was counted between two and nine times. The rearrangement joins TRBV5-1 to TRBJ1-2, with D maybe TRBD1 (5 bases). The V gene lost 0 bases and the J gene lost 4 bases, with 16 bases spanning the gap. The CDR3 spans 16 residues. The V gene's germline CDR1 is SGHRS and CDR2 YFSETQ. CDR3 nucleotides: TGCGCCAGCAGCTTGGACGGCCGGGACGGAGTCTATGGCTACACCTTC. Amino acid sequence: CASSLDGRDGVYGYTF.

The CDR3 protein is CASSPLAGGETQYF. The CDR3 DNA follows: TGTGCCAGCAGCCCCCTAGCGGGAGGAGAGACCCAGTACTTC. V gene TRBV6-4 combines with J gene TRBJ2-5, with 11 positions matching TRBD2. Losses at the gene ends were 6 bases for V and 4 bases for J; bases not matched to a gene: 4. This CDR3 has 14 residues. Germline-derived CDR1 and CDR2 are MRHNA and SNTAGT.

The V call is TRBV18, the J call TRBJ2-6; D is undetermined. Per germline, CDR1 KGHSH and CDR2 LQKENI. CDR3 length: 16 residues. The V end lost 0 bases, the J end lost 0 bases, and 6 bases lay between the germline ends. The CDR3 DNA sequence: TGTGCCAGCTCACCACCGGGGTTCTCTGGGGCCAACGTCCTGACTTTC. Protein: CASSPPGFSGANVLTF.

The chain recombines TRBV5-1 with TRBJ2-2; D might be TRBD1 (5 bases). V was cut by 4 bases and J by 7 bases, with 17 bases left in between. Germline V gives CDR1 SGHRS, CDR2 YFSETQ. This CDR3 contains 15 residues. The CDR3 DNA is TGCGCCAGCAGCCCGGATCCGGGCCAGGGCGGGGAGCTGTTTTTT. Protein sequence: CASSPDPGQGGELFF. The variable domain in full, with the rest retrieved from reference TRBV5-1 and TRBJ2-2, is KAGVTQTPRYLIKTRGQQVTLSCSPISGHRSVSWYQQTPGQGLQFLFEYFSETQRNKGNFPGRFSGRQFSNSRSEMNVSTLELGDSALYLCASSPDPGQGGELFFGEGSRLTVL.

The V and J genes are TRBV10-3 and TRBJ2-2; 8 bases align to TRBD2. V shed 6 bases, J shed 0 bases, and the junction held 6 bases outside the gene matches. Germline lookup yields CDR1 ENHRY and CDR2 SYGVKD. The length of the CDR3 is 16 residues. The CDR3 here is CAIRRSTSANTGELFF. The CDR3 coding sequence is TGTGCCATCAGGAGATCGACTAGCGCGAACACCGGGGAGCTGTTTTTT.

This clone was found once. The gene calls are TRBV28 and TRBJ2-6, with a tentative D call TRBD1 (6 bases). Trimming left V 5 bases short and J 1 base short, with 9 bases between. The CDR3 has 15 residues. CDR1 and CDR2 (germline): MDHEN, SYDVKM. CDR3 residues: CASSPTGSGANVLTF. The CDR3 DNA sequence: TGTGCCAGCAGTCCTACAGGGTCTGGGGCCAACGTCCTGACTTTC.

The gene calls are TRBV28 and TRBJ1-1, with D unresolved. V lost 10 bases, J lost 4 bases, and 10 bases lay in between. This CDR3 is built from 11 residues. Germline CDR1 and CDR2: MDHEN and SYDVKM. The CDR3 DNA sequence: TGTGCCAACCAACAGTCCACTGAAGCTTTCTTT. Translating gives CANQQSTEAFF.

The chain joins TRBV2 to TRBJ2-7; D possibly corresponds to TRBD1 (5 bases). Germline V gives CDR1 SNHLY, CDR2 FYNNEI. V was trimmed by 5 bases and J by 1 base, leaving 24 bases between them. CDR3 length: 18 amino acids. For the CDR3, the DNA is TGTGCCAGCAGTCTAAGCGCTGTGACAGACCAGACATCCTACGAGCAGTACTTC. It translates to CASSLSAVTDQTSYEQYF.

The rearrangement uses TRBV11-2 and TRBJ2-1; 10 bases line up with TRBD2. Unmatched junction bases numbered 7, after V lost 4 bases and J lost 7 bases. The CDR3 sequence is 15 residues long. Germline V gene data show CDR1 as SGHAT and CDR2 as FQNNGV. In DNA, the CDR3 is TGTGCCAGCAGCTCTCGGGTAGCGGGAGGAAATGAGCAGTTCTTC. Protein: CASSSRVAGGNEQFF. The full variable domain, rest sourced from reference TRBV11-2 and TRBJ2-1, is EAGVAQSPRYKIIEKRQSVAFWCNPISGHATLYWYQQILGQGPKLLIQFQNNGVVDDSQLPKDRFSAERLKGVDSTLKIQPAKLEDSAVYLCASSSRVAGGNEQFFGPGTRLTVL.

This chain connects TRBV4-1 to TRBJ2-5, with 7 bases fitting TRBD2. Germline V gives CDR1 MGHRA, CDR2 YSYEKL. The length of the CDR3 is 16 residues. Trimming removed 1 base from V and 5 bases from J; junction bases left unmatched: 10. This CDR3 is CASSQGGTLGGETQYF. The CDR3 nucleotides read TGCGCCAGCAGCCAAGGAGGGACCCTGGGGGGGGAGACCCAGTACTTC.

The rearrangement uses TRBV2 and TRBJ2-1; tentative D call: TRBD2 (6 bases). CDR3 size: 12 residues. The V and J ends lost 2 bases and 16 bases respectively, with 15 bases between them. CDR1 and CDR2 from the germline V gene are SNHLY and FYNNEI. CDR3 in DNA: TGTGCCAGCAGTGAACAAGACCAGACTAGATTCTTC. Protein sequence: CASSEQDQTRFF. The entire variable domain, with the rest obtained from reference TRBV2 and TRBJ2-1, is as follows: EPEVTQTPSHQVTQMGQEVILRCVPISNHLYFYWYRQILGQKVEFLVSFYNNEISEKSEIFDDQFSVERPDGSNFTLKIRSTKLEDSAMYFCASSEQDQTRFFGPGTRLTVL.

This chain joins TRBV9 and TRBJ2-2, with a weak D call TRBD1 (6 bases). V was shortened by 5 bases and J by 3 bases, with 11 bases between the two germline ends. CDR1 SGDLS and CDR2 YYNGEE come from the germline V gene. This CDR3 is built from 14 residues. CDR3: CASRRGGDTGELFF. DNA for the CDR3: TGTGCCAGCAGGAGAGGGGGAGACACCGGGGAGCTGTTTTTT.

Points on this clone: The identical CDR3 is also encoded by other nucleotide sequences in the sample. The chain couples TRBV5-1 to TRBJ2-7; D not resolved. The CDR3 totals 13 residues. The germline CDR1 and CDR2 sequences are SGHRS and YFSETQ. The V gene lost 0 bases and the J gene lost 1 base, with 5 bases spanning the gap. This CDR3 reads CASSLAPSYEQYF. The CDR3 nucleotides are TGCGCCAGCAGCTTGGCCCCATCCTACGAGCAGTACTTC.

The genes are TRBV11-2 and TRBJ2-3; D possibly corresponds to TRBD1 (5 bases). The CDR3 runs to 15 residues. V shed 3 bases and J shed 2 bases, with 12 bases lying between them. The V gene's germline CDR1 is SGHAT and CDR2 FQNNGV. The CDR3 DNA is TGTGCCAGCAGCTTTCGGCAGGGTCTCACAGATACGCAGTATTTT. This codes for CASSFRQGLTDTQYF.

The DNA of the CDR3 is TGTGCCAGCAGTAACAGGGATTCCTACGAGCAGTACTTC. The encoded protein is CASSNRDSYEQYF. J is TRBJ2-7 and V is TRBV6-5; D is perhaps TRBD1 (6 bases). The CDR3 has 13 amino acids. Between the trimmed V and J ends, which lost 5 bases and 1 base, there was a span of 9 bases. Germline CDR1 and CDR2: MNHEY and SVGAGI.